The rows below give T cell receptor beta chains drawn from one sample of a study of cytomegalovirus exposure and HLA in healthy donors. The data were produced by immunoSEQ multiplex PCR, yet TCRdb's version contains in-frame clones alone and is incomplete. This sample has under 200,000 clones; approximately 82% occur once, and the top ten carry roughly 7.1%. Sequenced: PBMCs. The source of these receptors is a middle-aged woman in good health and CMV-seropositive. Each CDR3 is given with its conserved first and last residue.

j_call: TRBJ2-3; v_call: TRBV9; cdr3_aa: CASSPPGQITDTQYF
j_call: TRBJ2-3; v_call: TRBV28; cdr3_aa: CASPPDRDITDTQYF
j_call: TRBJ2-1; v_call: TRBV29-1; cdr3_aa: CSGPGTADNEQFF
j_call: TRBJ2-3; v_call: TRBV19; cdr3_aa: CASSILGAGDKDTQYF
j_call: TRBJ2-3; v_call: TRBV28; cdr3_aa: CASRFGGAGTDTQYF
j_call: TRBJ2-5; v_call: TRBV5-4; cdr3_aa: CASSGGTSGARETQYF
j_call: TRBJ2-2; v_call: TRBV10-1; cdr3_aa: CASSDSSGVWELFF
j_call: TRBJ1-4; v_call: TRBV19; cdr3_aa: CASSRTDDEKLFF
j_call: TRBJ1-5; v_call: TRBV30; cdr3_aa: CAWGANQPQHF
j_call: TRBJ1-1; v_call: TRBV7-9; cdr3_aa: CSSSPSRNTEAFF
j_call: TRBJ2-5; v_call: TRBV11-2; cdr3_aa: CASSLGDSQETQYF
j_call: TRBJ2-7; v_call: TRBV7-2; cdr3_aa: CASSGGRNWRSYEQYF
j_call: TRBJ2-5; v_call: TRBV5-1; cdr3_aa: CASVPGLAGETQYF
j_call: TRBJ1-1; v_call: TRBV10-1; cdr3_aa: CASSQGTEAFF
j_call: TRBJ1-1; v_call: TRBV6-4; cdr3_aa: CASSTNRGLGAFF
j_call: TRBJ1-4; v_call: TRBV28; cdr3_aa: CASNKAGRLNEKLFF
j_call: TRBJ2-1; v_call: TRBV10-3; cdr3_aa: CATKETSGYNEQFF
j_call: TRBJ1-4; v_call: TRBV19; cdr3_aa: CASSRTGPNEKLFF
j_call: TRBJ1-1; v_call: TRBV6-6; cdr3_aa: CASSHMNTEAFF
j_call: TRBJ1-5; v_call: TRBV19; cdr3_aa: CASSNQQGQPQHF
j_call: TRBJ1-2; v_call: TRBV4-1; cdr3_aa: CASHRQGGSNYGYTF
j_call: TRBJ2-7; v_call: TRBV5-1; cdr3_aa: CASSLEGTGVEQYF
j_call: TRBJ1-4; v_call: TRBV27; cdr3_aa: CASSPRALGEKLFF
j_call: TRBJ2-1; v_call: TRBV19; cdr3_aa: CASSTSASSYNEQFF
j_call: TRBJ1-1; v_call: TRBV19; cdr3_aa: CASSDKTGVWNTEAFF
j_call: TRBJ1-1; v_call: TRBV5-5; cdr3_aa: CASSGALRSNTEAFF
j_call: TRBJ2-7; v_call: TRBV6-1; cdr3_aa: CASSEVGNAYEQYF
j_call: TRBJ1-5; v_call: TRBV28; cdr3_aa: CASSQNTNRGNQPQHF
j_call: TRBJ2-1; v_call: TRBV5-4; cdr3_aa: CASSLGTGGYNEQFF
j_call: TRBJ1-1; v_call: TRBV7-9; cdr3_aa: CASSLVGGGRLNTEAFF
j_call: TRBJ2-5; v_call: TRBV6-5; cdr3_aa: CASSYALRTGETQYF
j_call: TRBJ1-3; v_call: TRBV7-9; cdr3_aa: CASSLAVAVRGLSGNTIYF
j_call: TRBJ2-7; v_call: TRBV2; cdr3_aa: CAGGRDFGKQYF
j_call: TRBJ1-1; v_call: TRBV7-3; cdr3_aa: CASSFSLSEAFF
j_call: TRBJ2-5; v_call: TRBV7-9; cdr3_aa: CASSRLADQETQYF
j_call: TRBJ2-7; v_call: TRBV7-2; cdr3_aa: CASSFYYEQYF
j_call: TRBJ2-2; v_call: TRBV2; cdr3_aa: CASIPSGRTRTGELFF
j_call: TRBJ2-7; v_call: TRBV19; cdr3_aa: CASSTFASGRSDEQYF
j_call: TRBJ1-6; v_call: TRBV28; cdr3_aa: CASSLLTLVGDSSYNSPLHF
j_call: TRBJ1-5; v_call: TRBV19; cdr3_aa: CASSMGAQGFMSNQPQHF
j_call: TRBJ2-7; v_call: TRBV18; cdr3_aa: CASSGSESEGDRPYEQYF
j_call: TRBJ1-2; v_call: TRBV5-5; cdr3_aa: CASSPGTGTRYGYTF
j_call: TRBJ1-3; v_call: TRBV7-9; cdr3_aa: CASSLTADRGNTIYF
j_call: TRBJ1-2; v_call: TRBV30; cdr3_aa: CAWMEGSSNYGYTF
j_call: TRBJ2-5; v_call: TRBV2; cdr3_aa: CASGDREGETQYF